The 13 T cell receptor beta chains in this list originate from one sample, sequenced in a study of OX40 agonist ivuxolimab in advanced cancers. Profiled with immunoSEQ multiplex PCR; TCRdb holds only in-frame clones, not every one. Here the sample spans 53,000 or so clones, about 88% being singletons. The source was CD4+ or CD8+ T cells sorted from blood, collected in a trial of the OX40 agonist ivuxolimab. These receptors were obtained from an adult with an advanced solid tumor such as melanoma, head and neck, liver or kidney cancer.

This clone was picked up one time. V and J are TRBV10-2 and TRBJ1-5; possible D gene TRBD1, 5 bases. The CDR3 extends over 13 amino acids. The V end lost 6 bases, the J end lost 4 bases, and 10 bases lay between the germline ends. The germline V gene encodes CDR1 WSHSY and CDR2 SAAADI. This CDR3 is CASRGTENQPQHF. In nucleotides, the CDR3 is TGCGCCAGCAGAGGGACGGAAAATCAGCCCCAGCATTTT.

The rearrangement uses TRBV27 and TRBJ2-1, with TRBD2 matching over 9 bases. The CDR3 is 16 residues long. The J segment lost 9 bases and the V segment lost 5 bases, leaving 14 bases of the junction unmatched. CDR1 and CDR2 (germline): MNHEY, SMNVEV (reference sequence). For the CDR3, the DNA is TGTGCCAGCAGTCCCTCAGCGCGGGGGGGCCAAGCTGAGCAGTTCTTC. Residues: CASSPSARGGQAEQFF.

As concerns this clone: This sample also contains other DNA sequences that code for the same CDR3. This chain joins TRBV4-1 and TRBJ1-4; 7 bases fit TRBD1. The germline V gene encodes CDR1 MGHRA and CDR2 YSYEKL. V was clipped by 4 bases and J by 8 bases; unmatched bases: 16. The CDR3 has 17 amino acids. The CDR3 reads CASSPVSSQGRGEKLFF. In DNA form, the CDR3 reads TGCGCCAGCAGCCCTGTTTCCTCACAGGGGAGAGGGGAAAAACTGTTTTTT.

This clone was found once. The rearrangement uses TRBV10-3 and TRBJ2-5; D gene ambiguous. This CDR3 contains 15 residues. CDR1 ENHRY and CDR2 SYGVKD come from the germline V gene. V lost 2 bases, J lost 1 base, and 11 bases lay in between. The CDR3 DNA is TGTGCCATCAGTGAGGTACGCAACAGCCAAGAGACCCAGTACTTC. Translated: CAISEVRNSQETQYF.

This chain uses TRBV5-1 with TRBJ1-1, with D unclear. The V gene lost 3 bases and the J gene lost 6 bases, with 15 bases spanning the gap. The CDR3 is 14 amino acids. The germline V gene encodes CDR1 SGHRS and CDR2 YFSETQ. CDR3 sequence reads: CASSSEGSLAEAFF. The CDR3 region has the DNA TGCGCCAGCAGCTCGGAGGGTAGTTTAGCTGAAGCTTTCTTT. Filled out from reference TRBV5-1 and TRBJ1-1, the complete variable domain reads KAGVTQTPRYLIKTRGQQVTLSCSPISGHRSVSWYQQTPGQGLQFLFEYFSETQRNKGNFPGRFSGRQFSNSRSEMNVSTLELGDSALYLCASSSEGSLAEAFFGQGTRLTVV.

The J gene is TRBJ1-4, the V gene TRBV7-9; 9 nucleotides line up with TRBD1. J was trimmed by 4 bases and V by 5 bases; bases with no gene match: 5. Germline lookup yields CDR1 SEHNR and CDR2 FQNEAQ (reference sequence). This CDR3 is built from 15 residues. The CDR3 spells CASSDGQGHNEKLFF. CDR3 coding DNA: TGTGCCAGCAGCGACGGACAGGGGCATAATGAAAAACTGTTTTTT.

This chain links TRBV30 with TRBJ1-2, with D uncertain. Deletions cut 3 bases from V and 5 bases from J, with 16 bases between. Looked up from germline, CDR1 is GTSNPN and CDR2 is SVGIG (reference sequence). The CDR3 runs to 14 residues. The CDR3 DNA reads TGTGCCTGGAGCCCCTTACGGGGAGGTTATGGCTACACCTTC. The encoded protein is CAWSPLRGGYGYTF.

This CDR3 reads CASSIQGDDTDTQYF. The CDR3 DNA follows: TGTGCCAGCAGCATCCAGGGGGATGACACAGATACGCAGTATTTT. The J gene is TRBJ2-3, the V gene TRBV21-1; no DNA check was done on the table's D call, TRBD1. TRBV21-1 corresponds to a pseudogene. The CDR3 sequence is 15 residues long.

The chain combines TRBV5-5 with TRBJ2-7, with D possibly being TRBD2 (5 bases). Trimming removed 6 bases from V and 3 bases from J, with 13 bases in between. The CDR3 runs to 13 residues. The germline V gene has CDR1 SGHKS and CDR2 YYEKEE (reference sequence). The CDR3 DNA reads as TGTGCCAGCAACCGGGGAGATGGCTACGAGCAGTACTTC. Translated, it gives CASNRGDGYEQYF.

Remarks on this clone: Other DNA sequences in the sample encode the same CDR3. The chain combines TRBV7-9 with TRBJ1-1, with D maybe TRBD1 (5 bases). This CDR3 contains 12 residues. Germline lookup yields CDR1 SEHNR and CDR2 FQNEAQ (reference sequence). V was cut by 8 bases and J by 3 bases, with 10 bases left in between. The CDR3 DNA reads as TGTGCCAGCTCCAGAGGGGACACTGAAGCTTTCTTT. Translation: CASSRGDTEAFF.

The chain joins TRBV5-1 to TRBJ2-7; the D is unclear. CDR3 length: 16 residues. From germline, CDR1 is SGHRS and CDR2 YFSETQ. V lost 9 bases to trimming and J lost 3 bases, with 25 bases between them. DNA for the CDR3: TGCGCCATCCTCTTTACCGAACGGCGAAGGGTCTACGAGCAGTACTTC. Protein sequence: CAILFTERRRVYEQYF.

The chain carries TRBV28 and TRBJ1-2; no clear D gene. CDR1 and CDR2 from the germline V gene are MDHEN and SYDVKM. V was shortened by 4 bases and J by 2 bases, with 5 bases between the two germline ends. The CDR3 is 12 amino acids. In nucleotides, the CDR3 is TGTGCCAGCAGTTACGGGAACTATGGCTACACCTTC. Its protein is CASSYGNYGYTF.

The sample holds one count of this clone. The rearrangement uses TRBV6-1 and TRBJ2-1; tentative D call: TRBD2 (5 bases). Trimming took 5 bases from V and 0 from J, leaving 11 bases between them. CDR1 MNHNS and CDR2 SASEGT come from the germline V gene. The CDR3 runs to 15 residues. The CDR3 loop reads CASSHSVGSYNEQFF. The CDR3 DNA reads TGTGCCAGCAGTCATAGCGTGGGCTCCTACAATGAGCAGTTCTTC.